This TCR beta chain was sequenced during a study of cytotoxic CD8 clonotypes in ibrutinib-treated CLL (dated by TCRdb to the early 2020s). For the wider study: In this cohort, approximately 15 patients were treatment-naive and more than 9 were relapsed/refractory, while some 18 had unmutated IGHV. Responses were partial in around 24 patients and complete in 2; after median about 63 months follow-up, some 15 stayed in remission and about 12 progressed. Response samples were obtained after a median of around 11 months of treatment, with a range of roughly 6 to 36 months. On average, each sample yielded around 270,000 productive templates and under 95,000 productive rearrangements. Longitudinal samples were available for about 30% of the roughly 86 trial participants. Cryopreserved peripheral blood mononuclear cells were obtained before treatment, at response, and at either sustained remission or disease progression. All remission and progressive disease samples were collected while patients were still receiving ibrutinib. Beyond this particular receptor, the publication reports: Lymph node repertoires were not examined, and the timing of sampling was not matched between patients in sustained remission and those whose disease progressed. Clonality increased at ibrutinib response, stayed stable in sustained remission, and fell back toward baseline at progression. Baseline clonality exceeded that of age-matched healthy donors and correlated strongly with circulating CD8+ T-cell counts. Public clonotypes were rare and either shrank or stayed stable during treatment, and the rise in clonality at ibrutinib response reflected expansion of private clonotypes.

On a MiSeq, deep resolution sequencing aimed for a depth between 1 in 1 million and 1 in 200,000 T cells, with each clonotype covered approximately 9.8x on average. TCR beta libraries were generated with the immunoSEQ hsTCRB Kit. The original pipeline was this. Data were analyzed with ImmunoSEQ Data Assistant and ImmunoSEQ Analyzer, with V, D and J genes assigned per IMGT definitions. Clonality, which ranges from 0 to 1, was calculated by subtracting the normalized Shannon entropy of productive rearrangement frequencies from one. Only overrepresented clonotypes making up at least 0.05% of each patient's repertoire were included in the public clonotype analysis. Repertoires from some 13 age-matched healthy donors in immuneACCESS were used as clonality controls. This immuneACCESS table, as held by TCRdb, lists in-frame sequences with V and J called but not all clones. Of the missing ones, under half trace to an unresolved V gene in checked studies; the others have no known cause. V and J calls and clone size follow that table, whereas D and trimming were derived from the DNA. The sample records over 100,000 clones, approximately 56% of which are singletons. In total, the top ten clones hold about 40% of the sample.

The time point label, read with the paper, signifies: roughly 23 months on ibrutinib. For TCR beta library preparation, around 2.2 micrograms of genomic DNA was extracted from cryopreserved PBMCs. Longitudinal blood samples from CLL patients on ibrutinib monotherapy were analyzed using high-throughput TCR beta sequencing. Patients were enrolled in a phase 2 open-label single-center ibrutinib monotherapy trial. This clone turned up a few times. Its target antigen remains unknown. No per-base quality is available; no much larger clone lies one base away. The CDR3, cysteine through phenylalanine, is 13 amino acids long. Left in the record is the CDR3 DNA by itself, 39 bases read in frame from the first base. Clipping removes 1 base from V and 5 bases from J, with 2 as the unmatched junction base count. The germline V gene gives CDR1 as SGHRS and CDR2 as YFSETQ.

This chain joins TRBV5-1 to TRBJ2-5, and TRBD1 aligns with 7 junction nucleotides. The material sequenced was PBMCs, taken after 24 months of ibrutinib treatment. The TCR sequence derives from a human donor with chronic lymphocytic leukemia. The DNA sequence is as follows: TGCGCCAGCAGCTTGTTCAGGGGGGAGACCCAGTACTTC. The encoded protein is CASSLFRGETQYF.